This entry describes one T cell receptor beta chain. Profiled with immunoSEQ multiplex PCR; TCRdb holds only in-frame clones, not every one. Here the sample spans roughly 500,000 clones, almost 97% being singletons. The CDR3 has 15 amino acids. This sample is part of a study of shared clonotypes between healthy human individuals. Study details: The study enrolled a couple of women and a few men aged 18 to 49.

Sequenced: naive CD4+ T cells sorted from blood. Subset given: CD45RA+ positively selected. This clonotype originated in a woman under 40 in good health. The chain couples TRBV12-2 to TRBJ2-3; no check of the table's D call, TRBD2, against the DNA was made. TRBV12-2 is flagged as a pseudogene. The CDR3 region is CASRPSGRHTDTQYF. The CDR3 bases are TGTGCAAGTCGCCCAAGCGGGAGGCACACAGATACGCAGTATTTT.